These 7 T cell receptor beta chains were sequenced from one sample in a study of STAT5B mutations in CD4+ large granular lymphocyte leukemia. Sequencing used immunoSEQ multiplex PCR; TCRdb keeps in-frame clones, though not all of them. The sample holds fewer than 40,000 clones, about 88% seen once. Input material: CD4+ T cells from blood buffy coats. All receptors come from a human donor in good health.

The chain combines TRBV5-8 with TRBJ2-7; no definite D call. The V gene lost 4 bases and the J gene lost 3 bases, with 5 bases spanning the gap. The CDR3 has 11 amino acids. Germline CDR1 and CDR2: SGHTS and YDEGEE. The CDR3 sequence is CASSKVYEQYF. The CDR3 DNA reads TGTGCCAGCAGCAAAGTCTACGAGCAGTACTTC.

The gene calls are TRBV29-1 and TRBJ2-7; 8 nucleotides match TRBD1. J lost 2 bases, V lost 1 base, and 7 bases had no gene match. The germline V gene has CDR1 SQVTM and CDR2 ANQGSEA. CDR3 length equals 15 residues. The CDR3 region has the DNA TGCAGCGTTGAAGTCACCGGGACAGGTACCTACGAGCAGTACTTC. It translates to CSVEVTGTGTYEQYF.

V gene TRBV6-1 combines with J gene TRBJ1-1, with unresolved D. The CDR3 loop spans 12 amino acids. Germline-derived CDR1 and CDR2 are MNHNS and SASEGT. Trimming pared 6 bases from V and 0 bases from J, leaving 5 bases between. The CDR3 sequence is CASRGMNTEAFF. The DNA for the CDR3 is TGTGCCAGCAGGGGGATGAACACTGAAGCTTTCTTT.

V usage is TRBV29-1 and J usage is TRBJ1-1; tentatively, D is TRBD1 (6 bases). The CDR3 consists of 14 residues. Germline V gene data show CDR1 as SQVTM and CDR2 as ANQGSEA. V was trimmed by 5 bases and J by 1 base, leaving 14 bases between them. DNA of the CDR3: TGCAGCGTTCTACAGGGCACGGGGAACACTGAAGCTTTCTTT. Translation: CSVLQGTGNTEAFF.

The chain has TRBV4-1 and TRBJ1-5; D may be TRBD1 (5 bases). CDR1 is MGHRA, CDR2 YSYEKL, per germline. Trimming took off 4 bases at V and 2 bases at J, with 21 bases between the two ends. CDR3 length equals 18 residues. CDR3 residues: CASSLTDQPTGRNQPQHF. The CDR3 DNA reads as TGCGCCAGCAGCCTGACAGATCAACCCACCGGACGCAATCAGCCCCAGCATTTT.

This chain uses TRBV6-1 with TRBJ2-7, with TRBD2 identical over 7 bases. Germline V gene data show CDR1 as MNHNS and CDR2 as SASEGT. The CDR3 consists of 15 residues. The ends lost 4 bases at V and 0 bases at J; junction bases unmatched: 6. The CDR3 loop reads CASSGGLVPSYEQYF. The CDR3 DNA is TGTGCCAGCAGTGGCGGACTAGTCCCCTCCTACGAGCAGTACTTC.

The CDR3 DNA reads TGCGCCAGCAGCTTGACAGGGGGGGACGATACGCAGTATTTT. Protein sequence: CASSLTGGDDTQYF. V is TRBV5-1 and J is TRBJ2-3, with D perhaps TRBD1 (8 bases). Deletions cut 1 base from V and 6 bases from J, with 12 bases between. From germline, CDR1 is SGHRS and CDR2 YFSETQ. The CDR3 has 14 amino acids.